One and the same sample provided the 23 T cell receptor beta chains below, sequenced in a study of T-cell reconstitution after alpha-beta-depleted transplantation in children. TCRbeta library preparation incorporated unique molecular identifiers. Each CDR3 protein gets one entry after TCRdb re-called the PCR reads with MiXCR. The profile shows 200,000 to 250,000 distinct CDR3 sequences, approximately 9% of them singletons. The source material was PBMCs from the stem cell graft donor, sampled from the stem cell graft. The receptors derive from a human donor who donated a stem cell graft to a child with acute lymphoblastic leukemia.

The CDR3 reads CASSFEAYKQFF. The CDR3 nucleotides read TGTGCCAGCAGTTTCGAGGCGTATAAGCAGTTCTTC. The chain has TRBV12-3 or TRBV12-4 and TRBJ2-1; D call uncertain. This CDR3 comprises 12 residues. V was cut by 3 bases and J by 11 bases, with 11 bases left in between.

This clonotype was observed a handful of times. J is TRBJ1-1 and V is TRBV14; 7 nucleotides line up with TRBD1. CDR1 is SGHDN, CDR2 FVKESK, per germline. Trimming took 0 bases from V and 4 from J; bases not matched to a gene: 5. The CDR3 contains 15 residues. The CDR3 reads CASSQDRTGLTEAFF. The CDR3 DNA reads TGTGCCAGCAGCCAAGATAGGACAGGACTCACTGAAGCTTTCTTT.

The table lists this clonotype with many counts. The chain joins TRBV12-3 or TRBV12-4 to TRBJ1-2, with 8 bases matching TRBD1. The J segment lost 8 bases and the V segment lost 5 bases, leaving 10 bases of the junction unmatched. The CDR3 runs 14 residues. Written as DNA, the CDR3 is TGTGCCAGCAGTCCACAGGGGGAGGGGAGGGGCTACACCTTC. Protein product: CASSPQGEGRGYTF.

This clonotype was counted between two and nine times. The V and J genes are TRBV5-1 and TRBJ1-1; D may be TRBD1 (5 bases). This CDR3 spans 14 amino acids. CDR1 SGHRS and CDR2 YFSETQ come from the germline V gene. V dropped 7 bases and J dropped 3 bases, with 16 bases sitting between them. The CDR3 loop is CASLLDEGYTEAFF. As DNA, the CDR3 is TGCGCCAGCTTATTGGACGAGGGGTACACTGAAGCTTTCTTT.

This clonotype has at least ten counts. V usage is TRBV9 and J usage is TRBJ2-5, with TRBD1 matching over 7 bases. Germline lookup yields CDR1 SGDLS and CDR2 YYNGEE. V lost 0 bases, J lost 2 bases, and 7 bases stayed unmatched. This CDR3 contains 16 residues. The CDR3 protein is CASSVEAGGKQETQYF. CDR3 coding DNA: TGTGCCAGCAGCGTAGAGGCAGGGGGAAAACAAGAGACCCAGTACTTC.

The chain employs TRBV29-1 and TRBJ2-7; D not resolved. The germline V gene has CDR1 SQVTM and CDR2 ANQGSEA. The CDR3 is 12 amino acids. V dropped 7 bases and J dropped 2 bases, with 12 bases sitting between them. CDR3 DNA sequence: TGCAGCGCGAGGACGGAAGCCTACGAGCAGTACTTC. Translated, it gives CSARTEAYEQYF.

This clonotype was seen a handful of times. The chain combines TRBV25-1 with TRBJ2-3; 12 positions match TRBD1. The junction had 13 bases not matched to a gene; V was cut back by 2 bases and J by 10 bases. The length of the CDR3 is 17 residues. Germline V gene sequence: CDR1 MGHDK, CDR2 SYGVNS. CDR3 residues: CASSEVRRGTGGDSQYF. Written as DNA, the CDR3 is TGTGCCAGCAGTGAAGTGCGGCGGGGGACAGGGGGCGATTCGCAGTATTTT.

At least ten counts were recorded for this clonotype. The V call is TRBV5-6, the J call TRBJ2-1, with 9 bases that match TRBD1. V shed 2 bases and J 8 bases; nucleotides not matched to a gene: 8. CDR1 is SGHDT, CDR2 YYEEEE, per germline. The CDR3 loop spans 15 amino acids. CDR3 region: CASSFGTGTPHEQFF. The CDR3 nucleotides read TGTGCCAGCAGCTTCGGGACAGGGACTCCTCATGAGCAGTTCTTC.

This chain connects TRBV20-1 to TRBJ1-5; D gene unclear. The CDR3 extends over 15 amino acids. Germline CDR1 DFQATT, CDR2 SNEGSKA (reference sequence). V lost 3 bases to trimming and J lost 2 bases, with 14 bases between them. The CDR3 region is CSASAGVGGNQPQHF. DNA of the CDR3: TGCAGTGCTAGTGCCGGGGTTGGGGGCAATCAGCCCCAGCATTTT.

Turning to this clonotype: At one of its ends the junction is not consistent with the germline gene, which may arise from a read error. The chain has TRBV20-1 and TRBJ1-2; D ambiguous. CDR3 length: 12 amino acids. CDR1 DFQATT and CDR2 SNEGSKA come from the germline V gene (reference sequence). CDR3: CCAREVRYGYTF. DNA for the CDR3: TGCTGTGCTAGAGAGGTTAGGTATGGCTACACCTTC.

V usage is TRBV7-8 and J usage is TRBJ2-3, with TRBD2 as a possible D gene (5 bases). Germline V gene data show CDR1 as SGHVS and CDR2 as FQNEAQ. The V end was cut by 6 bases, the J end by 0 bases, with 22 bases between. The CDR3 covers 18 residues. CDR3 coding DNA: TGTGCCAGCAGACTCATTCAGATCGGGGTCTCTAGCACAGATACGCAGTATTTT. It specifies CASRLIQIGVSSTDTQYF.

This clonotype was seen repeatedly, ten times or more. The chain has TRBV9 and TRBJ2-3; 9 nucleotides match TRBD2. Looked up from germline, CDR1 is SGDLS and CDR2 is YYNGEE. The V and J ends lost 4 bases and 3 bases, in that order; junction bases with no gene match: 3. This CDR3 spans 14 amino acids. The CDR3 loop is CASSPLAGTDTQYF. In DNA form, the CDR3 reads TGTGCCAGCAGCCCTCTAGCGGGGACAGATACGCAGTATTTT.

This clonotype was seen ten or more times. CDR3 loop: CASSRGGLAGTGELFF. CDR3 bases: TGTGCCAGCAGCCGTGGTGGACTAGCGGGCACCGGGGAGCTGTTTTTT. V is TRBV5-6 and J is TRBJ2-2, with TRBD2 matching over 11 bases. V was pared by 4 bases and J by 4 bases, with 6 bases of the junction left unmatched. Per the germline V gene, CDR1 is SGHDT and CDR2 is YYEEEE. This CDR3 spans 16 amino acids.

In this sample, this clonotype turned up a few times. The chain employs TRBV6-1 and TRBJ1-3; D is possibly TRBD1 (5 bases). The CDR3 loop spans 12 amino acids. In germline, CDR1 is MNHNS, CDR2 SASEGT. Trimming stripped 7 bases from V and 8 bases from J, with 12 bases between. DNA for the CDR3: TGTGCCAGCAAACTCGAAGGGGACACCATATATTTT. This encodes CASKLEGDTIYF.

This clonotype has only a few counts. The chain joins TRBV29-1 to TRBJ2-1; no clear D. Germline CDR1 SQVTM, CDR2 ANQGSEA. Trimming pared 4 bases from V and 4 bases from J, leaving 11 bases between. This CDR3 region has 13 residues. The CDR3 protein is CSVVGDSYNEQFF. CDR3 coding DNA: TGCAGCGTTGTTGGGGATTCTTACAATGAGCAGTTCTTC.

This chain links TRBV5-1 with TRBJ1-1; 8 bases fit TRBD1. There are 16 residues in the CDR3. From germline, CDR1 is SGHRS and CDR2 YFSETQ. V lost 0 bases, J lost 0 bases, and 4 bases stayed unmatched. CDR3: CASSLGQGLLNTEAFF. The CDR3 DNA sequence: TGCGCCAGCAGCTTGGGACAGGGGCTCTTGAACACTGAAGCTTTCTTT.

The table lists this clonotype with a few counts. This chain links TRBV20-1 with TRBJ2-3; 8 nucleotides agree with TRBD2. This CDR3 spans 14 amino acids. Germline values: CDR1 DFQATT, CDR2 SNEGSKA (reference sequence). The CDR3 nucleotides are TGCAGCCCCCTTCCGGGGGGGCCCGGAGATACGCAGTATTTT. It codes for CSPLPGGPGDTQYF.

This chain connects TRBV5-1 to TRBJ1-2, with 10 bases that match TRBD1. J gave up 3 bases and V 5 bases, and 10 bases lay outside the gene matches. CDR3 length: 16 residues. From germline, CDR1 is SGHRS and CDR2 YFSETQ. The chain's CDR3 is CASRGTGAFSDYGYTF. CDR3 DNA sequence: TGCGCCAGCAGGGGGACAGGGGCGTTTTCTGACTATGGCTACACCTTC.

The rearrangement joins TRBV6-5 to TRBJ2-1, with 9 bases fitting TRBD2. CDR3 size: 16 residues. Germline trimming cut 4 bases from V and 0 bases from J; bases unmatched to any gene: 4. The germline V gene has CDR1 MNHEY and CDR2 SVGAGI. The CDR3 sequence: CASSSLAGVSYNEQFF. For the CDR3, the DNA is TGTGCCAGCAGTTCCTTAGCGGGGGTCTCCTACAATGAGCAGTTCTTC.

This clonotype came up a few times. The gene calls are TRBV30 and TRBJ2-5; TRBD1 or TRBD2 may be the D gene (6 bases each). The germline CDR1 and CDR2 sequences are GTSNPN and SVGIG (reference sequence). This CDR3 spans 15 amino acids. V shed 1 base and J shed 9 bases, with 21 bases lying between them. The CDR3 DNA reads TGTGCCTGGAGTGCTGCCGGGGGCCCCAGTTTGGCCCAGTACTTC. The encoded protein is CAWSAAGGPSLAQYF.

This clonotype was found a few times. The rearrangement uses TRBV7-2 and TRBJ2-2, with D unclear. Per germline, CDR1 SGHTA and CDR2 FQGNSA. The CDR3 runs 16 residues. The V gene lost 0 bases and the J gene lost 1 base, with 9 bases spanning the gap. The CDR3 DNA sequence: TGTGCCAGCAGCTTAGCCCCCAGTTTGAACACCGGGGAGCTGTTTTTT. This sequence encodes CASSLAPSLNTGELFF. Supplemented by reference TRBV7-2 and TRBJ2-2, the full variable domain reads GAGVSQSPSNKVTEKGKDVELRCDPISGHTALYWYRQSLGQGLEFLIYFQGNSAPDKSGLPSDRFSAERTGGSVSTLTIQRTQQEDSAVYLCASSLAPSLNTGELFFGEGSRLTVL.

In its sample, this clonotype was seen a few times. V is TRBV3-1 and J is TRBJ2-2; D gene unclear. The CDR3 extends over 15 amino acids. V was clipped by 0 bases and J by 4 bases, with 9 bases between them. The V gene's germline CDR1 is LGHDT and CDR2 YNNKEL (reference sequence). The CDR3 loop is CASSQDPGTTGELFF. In DNA, the CDR3 is TGTGCCAGCAGCCAAGATCCCGGAACCACCGGGGAGCTGTTTTTT.

The chain has TRBV15 and TRBJ2-3; no reliable D call. V was pared by 1 base and J by 5 bases, with 10 bases between. Per germline, CDR1 LNHNV and CDR2 YYDKDF (reference sequence). The CDR3 is made up of 14 amino acids. The CDR3 DNA follows: TGTGCCACCAGCAGAGTTGGACCGGGAGATACGCAGTATTTT. Its protein product is CATSRVGPGDTQYF.